These 13 T cell receptor beta chains were all obtained from the same sample, sequenced in a study of patients and donors after allogeneic stem cell transplantation (dated by TCRdb to the early 2020s). Libraries came from RT-PCR. Sequencing took place on a NextSeq 550. TCRdb handled the public reads itself, with Q25 trimming in fastp and clone calling in MiXCR, and kept productive beta chains. CDR3 protein sequences are deduplicated, and each keeps its most common genes and DNA. The sample table shows approximately 150,000 distinct CDR3 sequences, and about 32% are seen once. Together, the top ten hold about 3.3% of the sample. Sequencing was performed on blood, either unsorted or a sorted T cell fraction (not recorded which). The receptors shown here come from a human donor who was either an allogeneic HSCT recipient or a stem cell or donor lymphocyte infusion donor (not recorded which). It is not recorded whose cells these are; they may come from a transplant donor.

This clonotype showed up just a few times. The CDR3 sequence: CASSLVILPKSTDTQYF. The CDR3 DNA sequence: TGCGCCAGCAGCTTGGTTATCCTTCCGAAAAGCACAGATACGCAGTATTTT. This chain connects TRBV5-1 to TRBJ2-3, with unresolved D. The V end lost 0 bases, the J end lost 0 bases, and 14 bases lay between the germline ends. The germline V gene has CDR1 SGHRS and CDR2 YFSETQ. This CDR3 comprises 17 residues.

This clonotype counts as medium-sized. This sequence joins TRBV20-1 and TRBJ1-1; D gene ambiguous. V gave up 0 bases and J gave up 0 bases, with 8 bases separating them. Per germline, CDR1 DFQATT and CDR2 SNEGSKA (reference sequence). The CDR3 is made up of 14 amino acids. In DNA, the CDR3 is TGCAGTGCTAGAGATACAGTTATGAACACTGAAGCTTTCTTT. Translation gives CSARDTVMNTEAFF.

V gene TRBV5-1 combines with J gene TRBJ1-1, with 10 positions matching TRBD1. This CDR3 contains 14 residues. After removal of 3 bases from V and 4 bases from J, the junction contained 3 bases not matched to a gene. Looked up from germline, CDR1 is SGHRS and CDR2 is YFSETQ. The DNA for the CDR3 is TGCGCCAGCAGCTGGGGACAGGGGTTCACTGAAGCTTTCTTT. Amino acids: CASSWGQGFTEAFF.

The rearrangement uses TRBV5-1 and TRBJ1-1; TRBD1 matches at 9 bases. CDR3 length equals 16 residues. Germline V gene sequence: CDR1 SGHRS, CDR2 YFSETQ. Unmatched junction bases numbered 7, after V lost 0 bases and J lost 4 bases. The chain's CDR3 is CASSLGPGTGTTEAFF. CDR3 in DNA: TGCGCCAGCAGCTTGGGGCCCGGGACAGGGACCACTGAAGCTTTCTTT.

The chain employs TRBV12-3 or TRBV12-4 and TRBJ1-5; 7 bases fit TRBD1. V gave up 5 bases and J gave up 3 bases; unmatched junction bases: 4. The CDR3 has 14 amino acids. The CDR3 nucleotides are TGTGCCAGCAGTGGAGGGACAGCCAATCAGCCCCAGCATTTT. It specifies CASSGGTANQPQHF.

The chain combines TRBV27 with TRBJ2-7, with 7 bases matching TRBD1. The CDR3 loop spans 14 amino acids. Germline V CDR1 and CDR2: MNHEY, SMNVEV (reference sequence). Trimming cost V 2 bases and J 9 bases; bases outside gene matches: 10. Here the CDR3 reads CASSLRDSKSRQYF. CDR3 in DNA: TGTGCCAGCAGTTTACGGGACAGTAAAAGTCGGCAGTACTTC.

Only a few counts were recorded for this clonotype. The chain links TRBV5-1 to TRBJ2-2, with no clear D. Trimming left V 1 base short and J 1 base short, with 11 bases between. The germline gives CDR1 SGHRS, CDR2 YFSETQ. This CDR3 has 16 residues. The CDR3 reads CASSLYGPVNTGELFF. The DNA of the CDR3 is TGCGCCAGCAGCTTGTACGGGCCAGTGAACACCGGGGAGCTGTTTTTT.

The rearrangement joins TRBV5-1 to TRBJ2-5, with a possible D match to TRBD1 (6 bases). The CDR3 is 15 residues long. Trimming shortened V by 0 bases and J by 2 bases, and 11 bases separated the two germline ends. The germline V gene has CDR1 SGHRS and CDR2 YFSETQ. Written as DNA, the CDR3 is TGCGCCAGCAGCTTGGAGGGGACATCACAAGAGACCCAGTACTTC. Protein sequence: CASSLEGTSQETQYF. Drawing the rest from reference TRBV5-1 and TRBJ2-5, the complete variable domain is KAGVTQTPRYLIKTRGQQVTLSCSPISGHRSVSWYQQTPGQGLQFLFEYFSETQRNKGNFPGRFSGRQFSNSRSEMNVSTLELGDSALYLCASSLEGTSQETQYFGPGTRLLVL.

CDR3 amino acids: CASSIADTQYF. CDR3 DNA sequence: TGTGCCAGCAGCATAGCGGATACGCAGTATTTT. The chain uses TRBV6-5 and TRBJ2-3; possible D gene TRBD2, 5 bases. The germline V gene has CDR1 MNHEY and CDR2 SVGAGI. Trimming took off 6 bases at V and 6 bases at J, with 7 bases between the two ends. This CDR3 comprises 11 residues.

The rearrangement uses TRBV7-9 and TRBJ1-4; D gene ambiguous. CDR3 length equals 13 residues. Looked up from germline, CDR1 is SEHNR and CDR2 is FQNEAQ (reference sequence). Trimming cost V 2 bases and J 6 bases, with 7 bases left between them. Here the CDR3 reads CASSLRGYEKLFF. The CDR3 region has the DNA TGTGCCAGCAGCTTACGAGGGTATGAAAAACTGTTTTTT.

The chain carries TRBV7-9 and TRBJ1-1; D is unresolved. The CDR3 has 13 amino acids. Germline-derived CDR1 and CDR2 are SEHNR and FQNEAQ (reference sequence). V was trimmed by 6 bases and J by 4 bases, leaving 12 bases between them. The CDR3 DNA reads TGTGCCAGCAGACGCGAATGGGGCACTGAAGCTTTCTTT. Protein sequence: CASRREWGTEAFF.

CDR3 nucleotides: TGCAGCGTCTCAGAACGGGGCAATCAGCCCCAGCATTTT. It yields the protein CSVSERGNQPQHF. V gene TRBV29-1 combines with J gene TRBJ1-5; D remains unclear. This CDR3 is 13 amino acids long. Deletions cut 6 bases from V and 2 bases from J, with 11 bases between. The V gene's germline CDR1 is SQVTM and CDR2 ANQGSEA.

This clonotype was recorded once. The chain uses TRBV12-3 or TRBV12-4 and TRBJ2-6; D not certain. Trimming removed 0 bases from V and 0 bases from J, with 3 bases in between. This CDR3 has 15 amino acids. The CDR3 loop is CASSLAVSGANVLTF. The CDR3 nucleotides read TGTGCCAGCAGTTTAGCCGTCTCTGGGGCCAACGTCCTGACTTTC.